The rows below give T cell receptor beta chains drawn from one sample of a study of blood T cell repertoires in COVID-19. The assay was immunoSEQ multiplex PCR, and TCRdb's table has in-frame clones only and misses some. Of about 350,000 clones detected, under 95% appear once; the ten largest clones hold around 3.3%. The sequencing sample was made of peripheral blood. The receptors were sampled from a woman under 30 who had recovered from COVID-19. Both conserved end residues are part of each CDR3. The D gene is left open where the match is weak. Rows may omit the clone size; those that give it use once, few, many or a size class.

CDR3nt	CDR3aa	d_gene	j_gene	abundance	v_gene
TGTGCCAGCAGCGGGGGAGGGCCAGGTGGGGACAATGAGCAGTTCTTC	CASSGGGPGGDNEQFF	TRBD2	TRBJ2-1	-	TRBV5-6
TGCGCCAGCAGCTCCCGACTAGCGGAACTATACAATGAGCAGTTCTTC	CASSSRLAELYNEQFF	TRBD2	TRBJ2-1	-	TRBV5-1
TGTGCCATCAGTGGACGGAGCTCTGGAAACACCATATATTTT	CAISGRSSGNTIYF	-	TRBJ1-3	-	TRBV10-3
TGTGCCATCAGTGAGCAAACAAATCAGCCCCAGCATTTT	CAISEQTNQPQHF	-	TRBJ1-5	few	TRBV10-3
TGTGCCATCAGCCTAACAGGGGGCGCTGAAGCTTTCTTT	CAISLTGGAEAFF	TRBD1	TRBJ1-1	-	TRBV10-3
TGTGCCACCCGTGGCGGGAGTGGGGAGACCCAGTACTTC	CATRGGSGETQYF	TRBD2	TRBJ2-5	-	TRBV7-9
TGCGCCAGCAGCCAGCTGGACAGGGGGAACACTGAAGCTTTCTTT	CASSQLDRGNTEAFF	TRBD1	TRBJ1-1	-	TRBV4-3
TGTGCCAGCTCAAAGAGCTCCGGGACTAGCGGGACAGGGGCCTACAATGAGCAGTTCTTC	CASSKSSGTSGTGAYNEQFF	TRBD2	TRBJ2-1	once	TRBV18
TGCAGTGCTAGTAGGGCAGGGTCGAACACCGGGGAGCTGTTTTTT	CSASRAGSNTGELFF	-	TRBJ2-2	-	TRBV20-1
TGTGCCAGCAGCTTAGTCGTGAACACTGAAGCTTTCTTT	CASSLVVNTEAFF	-	TRBJ1-1	-	TRBV7-8
TGTGCCTCCATTGGACAAAGCTACAATGAGCAGTTCTTC	CASIGQSYNEQFF	-	TRBJ2-1	few	TRBV10-3
TGTGCCAGCAGTTTCACGCCGACAGGGAAGAACACTGAAGCTTTCTTT	CASSFTPTGKNTEAFF	TRBD1	TRBJ1-1	once	TRBV27
TGCAGCGTCCTACGGGGGGCACTTGCTTTCTTT	CSVLRGALAFF	-	TRBJ1-1	-	TRBV29-1
TGTGCCAGCTCATCCCAGTTGCGGGGTTACACCGGGGAGCTGTTTTTT	CASSSQLRGYTGELFF	-	TRBJ2-2	-	TRBV18
TGTGCCAGCAGTGAAAGAGGCAGGGGGCAGTTCTTC	CASSERGRGQFF	-	TRBJ2-1	-	TRBV6-1
TGCGCCAGCAGCTCCAGGGTCTTGGACACTGAAGCTTTCTTT	CASSSRVLDTEAFF	-	TRBJ1-1	-	TRBV5-1
TGTGCCAGTAGTAAAAGTAGGACAGGGGACTACAATGAGCAGTTCTTC	CASSKSRTGDYNEQFF	TRBD1	TRBJ2-1	-	TRBV19
TGTGCCAGCAGTCCCCAACTAGCGGGGTTGACAGATACGCAGTATTTT	CASSPQLAGLTDTQYF	TRBD2	TRBJ2-3	once	TRBV27
TGTGCCAGCAGTCAACCGGGACAGGGAAGGCGCAATCAGCCCCAGCATTTT	CASSQPGQGRRNQPQHF	TRBD1	TRBJ1-5	-	TRBV6-6
TGTGCCAGTAGTACCCGGGATGAGAGTCAGCCCCAGCATTTT	CASSTRDESQPQHF	-	TRBJ1-5	-	TRBV19
TGCGCCAGCAGCCAAGTGGACAGGGGGGATGGCTACACCTTC	CASSQVDRGDGYTF	TRBD1	TRBJ1-2	-	TRBV4-3
TGCGCCAGCAGCCTAGGACTAGCGGGAGGAGATGAGCAGTTCTTC	CASSLGLAGGDEQFF	TRBD2	TRBJ2-1	-	TRBV4-3
TGTGCCAGCAGCTGGGGACAGGGGAGAAATCAGCCCCAGCATTTT	CASSWGQGRNQPQHF	TRBD1	TRBJ1-5	-	TRBV6-2/TRBV6-3
TGTGCCAGTAGTCCCCGCGGGACTAGCGGGAGTGAGTGGGAGACCCAGTACTTC	CASSPRGTSGSEWETQYF	TRBD2	TRBJ2-5	-	TRBV19
TGTGCCTGGAGTGGCACTGGACAGAACTATGGCTACACCTTC	CAWSGTGQNYGYTF	-	TRBJ1-2	-	TRBV30
TGTGCCTGGAGTGTCGGGACAGCCTCTGGAAACACCATATATTTT	CAWSVGTASGNTIYF	TRBD1	TRBJ1-3	-	TRBV30
TGTGCCAGCAGCTTAGGGGTAGCGGCCCAAGAGACCCAGTACTTC	CASSLGVAAQETQYF	-	TRBJ2-5	-	TRBV7-6
TGTGCCAGCAGCCCGTCTAGCGGGAAGAAGGAGACCCAGTACTTC	CASSPSSGKKETQYF	TRBD2	TRBJ2-5	-	TRBV7-2
TGCGCCAGCAGCTTGGAGGCTAGCGGGAGGGCAAAAGAGACCCAGTACTTC	CASSLEASGRAKETQYF	TRBD2	TRBJ2-5	-	TRBV5-1
TGTGCCAGCTCACCGCCGACAGGGGGGACCAAAAACATTCAGTACTTC	CASSPPTGGTKNIQYF	TRBD1	TRBJ2-4	-	TRBV18
TGCAGCGCCGGACAGGCATCTAGCTCCTACAATGAGCAGTTCTTC	CSAGQASSSYNEQFF	TRBD1	TRBJ2-1	-	TRBV29-1
TGTGCCAGCCGTTTGATGGGCCCCCCAGATACGCAGTATTTT	CASRLMGPPDTQYF	-	TRBJ2-3	-	TRBV6-5
TGTGCCAGCAGCTTGGGAGCGGGAGGCTACAATGAGCAGTTCTTC	CASSLGAGGYNEQFF	TRBD2	TRBJ2-1	-	TRBV5-6
TGTGCCAGCAGCCAAACGACAGGGGGCTATGGCTACACCTTC	CASSQTTGGYGYTF	TRBD1	TRBJ1-2	-	TRBV11-3
TGTGCCAGCAGCCGGAGGAGTTTGCGCAATCAGCCCCAGCATTTT	CASSRRSLRNQPQHF	-	TRBJ1-5	-	TRBV6-2/TRBV6-3